This is a list of T cell receptor beta chains from one sample in a study of CD8+CD57+ T cells in acquired aplastic anemia. TCRdb reprocessed the reads via MiXCR and lists one record per CDR3 protein. This sample yields some 290,000 distinct CDR3 sequences, of which about 56% are seen a single time; roughly 8% belongs to the top ten. Sequenced material: sorted CD4+, CD8+, or CD8+CD57+ T cells (not recorded which) from PBMCs. Receptor source: a human donor with severe aplastic anemia or a healthy control (not recorded which). The CDR3 runs from the conserved cysteine through the conserved F or W. A D gene is named only where the DNA matches it firmly. Size is stated for part of the rows, as once, few or many counts, or as a class when the clone is expanded.

J gene,V gene,D gene,clone size,CDR3 DNA,CDR3 protein
TRBJ2-7,TRBV7-9,.,.,TGTGCCAGCAGCAACAGGGCCTCCTACGAGCAGTACTTC,CASSNRASYEQYF
TRBJ2-3,TRBV10-3,TRBD1,.,TGTGCCATCAGTGAACGGACAGGGGTTCGCACAGATACGCAGTATTTT,CAISERTGVRTDTQYF
TRBJ1-1,TRBV10-3,.,.,TGTGCCATCAGTGACCGGGATGAAGCTTTCTTT,CAISDRDEAFF
TRBJ1-6,TRBV2,.,.,TGTGCCAGCAGTGTAAACAGGGTTAATTCACCCCTCCACTTT,CASSVNRVNSPLHF
TRBJ1-2,TRBV19,TRBD1,once,TGCGCCAGTAGGATAGGGGACCTTGGACAGGGGAACTATGGCTACACCTTC,CASRIGDLGQGNYGYTF
TRBJ2-6,TRBV7-9,.,.,TGTGCCAGCAGCCTATTGGGGGCCGGGGGGGCCAACGTCCTGACTTTC,CASSLLGAGGANVLTF
TRBJ2-1,TRBV20-1,TRBD1,.,TGCAGTGCTAGAGCAGGCGGCAGGGGGTTCTCCTACAATGAGCAGTTCTTC,CSARAGGRGFSYNEQFF
TRBJ2-1,TRBV15,.,.,TGTGCCACCAGCAGAGATCGTGGCGGAAGCTCCTACAATGAGCAGTTCTTC,CATSRDRGGSSYNEQFF
TRBJ1-2,TRBV6-4,.,.,TGTGCCACTCGGGGCCGGAACTATGGCTACACCTTC,CATRGRNYGYTF
TRBJ2-7,TRBV11-2,.,many,TGTGCCAGCAGCACCTGGAGGGCTCCATTCAACGAGCAGTACTTC,CASSTWRAPFNEQYF
TRBJ2-7,TRBV11-2,TRBD2,.,TGTGCCAGCAGCCAAGAGTCGGATAGCGGGAGGCCCGACGAGCAGTACTTC,CASSQESDSGRPDEQYF
TRBJ2-7,TRBV11-2,.,.,TGTGCCAGCAGCTGGGGTACTAGCTCTGTCGAGCAGTACTTC,CASSWGTSSVEQYF
TRBJ1-6,TRBV12-3/TRBV12-4,.,.,TGTGCCAGCAGAGGGGGACAACCCAATTCACCCCTCCACTTT,CASRGGQPNSPLHF
TRBJ2-5,TRBV20-1,TRBD2,once,TGCAGTGCTGGAGGGACTAGCGGGAGTTGGGAGACCCAGTACTTC,CSAGGTSGSWETQYF
TRBJ2-7,TRBV20-1,.,.,TGCAGTGCTAGCACCATTAGGGATGAGCAGTACTTC,CSASTIRDEQYF
TRBJ1-1,TRBV20-1,.,.,TGCGGTGCACCCAGACCTAACGAGGAAGCTTTCTTT,CGAPRPNEEAFF
TRBJ2-5,TRBV10-1,.,.,TGCGCCAGCAGCAGGGACTGGCAAGAGACCCAGTACTTC,CASSRDWQETQYF
TRBJ1-4,TRBV7-2,.,.,TGCGCCAGCAGCCGTGGGCCTAGCGGAAAACTGTTTTTT,CASSRGPSGKLFF
TRBJ2-7,TRBV19,.,.,TGTGCCAGTAGTCGGACGCCGGGCTACGAGCAGTACTTC,CASSRTPGYEQYF
TRBJ2-7,TRBV12-3/TRBV12-4,.,.,TGTGCCAGCAGTGAGGGACCAAGGCTCTACGAGCAGTACTTC,CASSEGPRLYEQYF
TRBJ1-6,TRBV20-1,.,.,TGCAGTGCTAGAGCCCCGGACATCGAAGGGAATTCACCCCTCCACTTT,CSARAPDIEGNSPLHF
TRBJ2-7,TRBV4-1,.,.,TGCGCCAGCAGCCAAGCGGTGCTGGGCTACGAGCAGTACTTC,CASSQAVLGYEQYF
TRBJ1-2,TRBV27,.,many,TGTGCCAGCAGTTTTGGGGGGACCCTCAGTAGCGGCTACACCTTC,CASSFGGTLSSGYTF
TRBJ2-1,TRBV19,TRBD2,.,TGTGCCAGTAGTCGGGGACTAGCGGGGGTACGTGAGCAGTTCTTC,CASSRGLAGVREQFF
TRBJ2-3,TRBV20-1,.,many,TGCAGTGCTTGGCAGGAGGGTCGATCTAATACGCAGTATTTT,CSAWQEGRSNTQYF
TRBJ1-5,TRBV19,TRBD1,.,TGTGCCAGTGGAAACAGGGGTCGAGGCAATCAGCCCCAGCATTTT,CASGNRGRGNQPQHF
TRBJ2-7,TRBV10-3,TRBD2,.,TGTGCCATCGTGGACGGCGGGAGGGCCCCGTACTTC,CAIVDGGRAPYF
TRBJ1-1,TRBV7-2,.,many,TGTGCCAGCAGCTTAGAAGGGGACGGGGGGACTGAAGCTTTCTTT,CASSLEGDGGTEAFF
TRBJ2-7,TRBV15,TRBD1,.,TGTGCCACCAGCAGGACGACAGGGAGCTCCTACGAGCAGTACTTC,CATSRTTGSSYEQYF
TRBJ1-5,TRBV12-3/TRBV12-4,TRBD1,many,TGTGCCAGCAGTGGACAGGGGGATAATCAGCCCCAGCATTTT,CASSGQGDNQPQHF
TRBJ1-5,TRBV7-8,.,few,TGTGCCAGCAGCTCTGAATCTAATCAGCCCCAGCATTTT,CASSSESNQPQHF
TRBJ1-1,TRBV19,.,.,TGTGCCACCCTTAGACAGGAACCTAAGAACACTGAAGCTTTCTTT,CATLRQEPKNTEAFF
TRBJ2-7,TRBV6-6,.,.,TGTGCCAGCGGGAGCCGCTACGAGCAGTACTTC,CASGSRYEQYF
TRBJ2-5,TRBV7-6,.,.,TGTGCCAGCAGCTTAGGGACAAGTGAGACCCAGTACTTC,CASSLGTSETQYF
TRBJ2-5,TRBV7-3,.,.,TGTGCCAGCAGAGCGGCCAGGGGTCCAGAGACCCAGTACTTC,CASRAARGPETQYF
TRBJ2-5,TRBV24-1,.,once,TGTGCCACCAGTGATTCAGGGGGGCCGGAGACCCAGTACTTC,CATSDSGGPETQYF
TRBJ2-7,TRBV11-2,.,.,TGTGCCAGCAGCTTACGGTGGCAGCCCCCATCCGAGCAGTACTTC,CASSLRWQPPSEQYF
TRBJ1-5,TRBV15,.,.,TGTGCCACCAGCTGGGGGGGTGGGGGTGGTCAGCCCCAGCATTTT,CATSWGGGGGQPQHF
TRBJ1-1,TRBV19,TRBD1,.,TGTGCCAGTAGACAGGGGGCGGTATGGAACACTGAAGCTTTCTTT,CASRQGAVWNTEAFF
TRBJ2-1,TRBV24-1,.,.,TGTGCCACCAGTGATTTCTTTGCGGATGAGCAGTTCTTC,CATSDFFADEQFF
TRBJ1-2,TRBV20-1,.,few,TGCAGTGCTCCCTGGGGGGGGGCCGGAGACACCTTC,CSAPWGGAGDTF
TRBJ2-2,TRBV7-9,.,.,TGTGCCAGCAGGGGCGGGACCGAGAGAGCCGGGGAGCTGTTTTTT,CASRGGTERAGELFF
TRBJ2-7,TRBV20-1,TRBD1,.,TGCAGTGCTAGCCTGGACAGGGGATTAGACGAGCAGTACTTC,CSASLDRGLDEQYF
TRBJ2-7,TRBV7-2,.,.,TGTGCCAGCGCTAGGTCAAACTACTACGAGCAGTACTTC,CASARSNYYEQYF
TRBJ2-7,TRBV9,.,.,TGTGCCAGCAGCGTAGGGGGAGAGGGGTCCTACGAGCAGTACTTC,CASSVGGEGSYEQYF
TRBJ1-2,TRBV24-1,.,.,TGTGCCACCAGTGATCGGACAGCGGCCTATGGCTACACCTTC,CATSDRTAAYGYTF
TRBJ2-7,TRBV12-3/TRBV12-4,.,.,TGTGCCAGCAGTTTAGCTCTAGGGTCCTCCTTCGAGCAGTACTTC,CASSLALGSSFEQYF
TRBJ2-3,TRBV7-6,TRBD2,.,TGTGCCAGCAGCTCCGGGGGGGGCAAAGATACGCAGTATTTT,CASSSGGGKDTQYF
TRBJ1-2,TRBV24-1,.,.,TGTGCCACCAGTGAAGGCAGGGAATCCTATGGCTACACCTTC,CATSEGRESYGYTF